The clone carrying this T cell receptor (beta chain) turned up a few times. The antigen is undetermined. This specimen belongs to a study of regulatory T cells in long-lasting Graves disease. Study observations and caveats: Newly diagnosed Graves' patients had higher TCR diversity than persistent ones.

V shed 3 bases, J shed 7 bases, and the junction held 9 bases outside the gene matches. The germline V gene encodes CDR1 SGHRS and CDR2 YFSETQ. This CDR3 is built from 14 residues. HTBI primers from iRepertoire and Arm-PCR of CDR3 regions yielded the TCR beta libraries. MiXCR was run by TCRdb on the multiplex PCR reads, yielding one entry per CDR3 protein. The sample shows 380,000 or so distinct CDR3 sequences, 15% to 20% of them seen only once. The time point was: newly diagnosed GD, antithyroid drugs for less than 3 months. RNA extracted from PBMCs served as the sequencing template. This same sample was also part of a study on T cells in Graves' hyperthyroidism and ophthalmopathy.

The sample in question was peripheral blood mononuclear cells (PBMCs), obtained at new diagnosis, from a patient treated with antithyroid drugs. The receptor was isolated from a young woman with Graves disease. V usage is TRBV5-1 and J usage is TRBJ2-5, with TRBD1 identical over 7 bases. The CDR3 spells CASSSGQPSWTQYF. The CDR3 DNA reads TGCGCCAGCAGCTCGGGACAGCCCTCGTGGACCCAGTACTTC.